A selection of T cell receptor beta chains follows, all from one sample in a study of cytomegalovirus exposure and HLA in healthy donors. Measured with immunoSEQ multiplex PCR; TCRdb has only the in-frame clones, and not every one. The repertoire holds about 140,000 clones, with nearly 70% as singletons. Input material: PBMCs. These receptors were taken from a man younger than 45 in good health and CMV-seropositive. The CDR3 runs from the conserved cysteine through the conserved F or W. The D gene is left open where the match is weak. Expanded clones get a size class; other rows say once, few or many, or leave the size out.

V: TRBV30; J: TRBJ1-5; size: -; D: -; DNA: TGTGCCTGGGCCGGGGGGGACAATCAGCCCCAGCATTTT; CDR3: CAWAGGDNQPQHF
V: TRBV19; J: TRBJ1-3; size: -; D: TRBD1; DNA: TGTGCCAGTATCCAAGACAGGGGAGGAAACACCATATATTTT; CDR3: CASIQDRGGNTIYF
V: TRBV6-5; J: TRBJ2-7; size: -; D: -; DNA: TGTGCCAGCAGTTATCCAGCTTCGGGTTCCGAGCAGTACTTC; CDR3: CASSYPASGSEQYF
V: TRBV5-1; J: TRBJ1-3; size: -; D: -; DNA: TGCGCCAGCAGCTATACAGAGAGCTCTGGAAACACCATATATTTT; CDR3: CASSYTESSGNTIYF
V: TRBV30; J: TRBJ2-5; size: -; D: -; DNA: TGTGCCTGGAGCGCCCTTGGGCGCTCGGAAGAGACCCAGTACTTC; CDR3: CAWSALGRSEETQYF
V: TRBV15; J: TRBJ2-1; size: -; D: -; DNA: TGTGCCACCAGCAAGAGGTCGGGATACAATGAGCAGTTCTTC; CDR3: CATSKRSGYNEQFF
V: TRBV28; J: TRBJ1-2; size: -; D: TRBD1; DNA: TGTGCCAGCAGTTTAGGGGCCGGGACAGGGAGCAGAATTGGCTACACCTTC; CDR3: CASSLGAGTGSRIGYTF
V: TRBV27; J: TRBJ2-1; size: few; D: -; DNA: TGTGCCAGCAGTGGAGTGGGTGAGCAGTTCTTC; CDR3: CASSGVGEQFF
V: TRBV6-5; J: TRBJ1-5; size: once; D: -; DNA: TGTGCCAGCCGGGGGGGCGGAAATCAGCCCCAGCATTTT; CDR3: CASRGGGNQPQHF
V: TRBV7-7; J: TRBJ2-2; size: few; D: TRBD2; DNA: TGTGCTAGCAGCGCTGGGGGGACTAGCGGGAGTCCCGGGGAGCTGTTTTTT; CDR3: CASSAGGTSGSPGELFF
V: TRBV7-2; J: TRBJ2-7; size: -; D: TRBD1; DNA: TGTGCCAGCAGCTTATGGGGACAGGGATCCTACGAGCAGTACTTC; CDR3: CASSLWGQGSYEQYF
V: TRBV6-5; J: TRBJ1-1; size: -; D: -; DNA: TGTGCCAGCAGGTTCCGGGGGGTAGTCACTGAAGCTTTCTTT; CDR3: CASRFRGVVTEAFF
V: TRBV6-1; J: TRBJ1-2; size: few; D: -; DNA: TGTGCCAGCTCCAGGGGACCATATGGCTACACCTTC; CDR3: CASSRGPYGYTF
V: TRBV13; J: TRBJ2-2; size: few; D: TRBD1; DNA: TGTGCCAGCAGGGAGAACGGACAGGGGAATATTGGGGAGCTGTTTTTT; CDR3: CASRENGQGNIGELFF